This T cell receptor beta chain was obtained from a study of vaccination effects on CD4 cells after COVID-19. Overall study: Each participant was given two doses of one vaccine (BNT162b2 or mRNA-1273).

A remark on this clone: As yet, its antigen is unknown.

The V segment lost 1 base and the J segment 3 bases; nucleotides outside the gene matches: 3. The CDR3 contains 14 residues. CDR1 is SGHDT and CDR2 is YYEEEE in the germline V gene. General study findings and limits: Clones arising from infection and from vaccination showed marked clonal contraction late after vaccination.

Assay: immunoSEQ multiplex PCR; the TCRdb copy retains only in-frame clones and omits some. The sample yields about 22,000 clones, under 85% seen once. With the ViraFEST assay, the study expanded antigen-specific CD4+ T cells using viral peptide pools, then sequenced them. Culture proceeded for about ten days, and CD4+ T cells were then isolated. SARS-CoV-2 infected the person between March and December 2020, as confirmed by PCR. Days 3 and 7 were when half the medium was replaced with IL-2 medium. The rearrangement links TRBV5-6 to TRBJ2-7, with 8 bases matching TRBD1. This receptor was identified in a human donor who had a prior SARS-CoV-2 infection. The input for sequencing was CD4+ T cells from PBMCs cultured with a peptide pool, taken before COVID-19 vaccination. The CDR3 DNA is TGTGCCAGCAGCTTGATCGGACAGGGCTACGAGCAGTACTTC. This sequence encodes CASSLIGQGYEQYF.